This TCR beta chain originates from a study of vaccination effects on CD4 cells after COVID-19. Study-wide results and limits: Vaccine- and infection-induced clones showed marked clonal contraction late following vaccination. Convalescent patients were scarce, and early post-infection timepoints were absent.

As for this clone: What it binds is not known.

Trimming pared 1 base from V and 9 bases from J, leaving 7 bases between. This CDR3 has 12 amino acids. From germline, CDR1 is LNHNV and CDR2 YYDKDF (reference sequence). Sequencing in the ViraFEST assay came after antigen-specific CD4+ T cells had been expanded with viral peptide pools, which were used to stimulate PBMC. With approximately ten days of culture completed, CD4+ T cells were isolated. This individual tested PCR-positive for SARS-CoV-2 infection between March and December 2020. A few million PBMC were seeded per well and grown in the presence of about 9 IU/ml IL-2 and about 10 ug/ml peptides. Replacing half the medium with IL-2 medium was done on days 3 and 7. Sequenced by immunoSEQ multiplex PCR; TCRdb stores in-frame clones only, minus some. Of roughly 27,000 clones listed, roughly 77% are singletons.

This rearrangement joins TRBV15 to TRBJ2-1, with D perhaps TRBD2 (6 bases). This specimen was CD4+ T cells from PBMCs cultured with HCoV-NL63 spike peptides, taken before COVID-19 vaccination. The source of this sequence is a human donor who had a prior SARS-CoV-2 infection. The CDR3 region is CATSRAGVEQFF. The CDR3 bases are TGTGCCACCAGCAGAGCGGGGGTTGAGCAGTTCTTC.